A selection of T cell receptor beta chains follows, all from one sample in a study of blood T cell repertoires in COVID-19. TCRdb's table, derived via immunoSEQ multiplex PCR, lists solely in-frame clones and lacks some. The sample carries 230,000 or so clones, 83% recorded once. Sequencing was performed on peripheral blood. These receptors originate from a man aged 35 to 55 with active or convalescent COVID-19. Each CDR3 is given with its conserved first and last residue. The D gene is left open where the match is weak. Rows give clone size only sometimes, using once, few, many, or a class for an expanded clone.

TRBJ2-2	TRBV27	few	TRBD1	TGTGCCAGCAGCGTACCCCCGGGACAGGGGGTCACCGGGGAGCTGTTTTTT	CASSVPPGQGVTGELFF
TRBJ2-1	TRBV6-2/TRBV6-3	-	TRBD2	TGTGCCAGCAGCCTGGGACTAGCGGGGTACAATGAGCAGTTCTTC	CASSLGLAGYNEQFF
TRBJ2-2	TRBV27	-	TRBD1	TGTGCCAGCAGATACACAGGGGTAGACACCGGGGAGCTGTTTTTT	CASRYTGVDTGELFF
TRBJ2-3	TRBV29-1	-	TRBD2	TGCAGCGTTGCTAGACTAGCGGGGCGGGGTACAGATACGCAGTATTTT	CSVARLAGRGTDTQYF
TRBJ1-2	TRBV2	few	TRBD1	TGTGCCAGCCTCCTGGGACAGGGGGATGGCTACACCTTC	CASLLGQGDGYTF
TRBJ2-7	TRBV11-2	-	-	TGTGCCAGCAGCCTCCTAAGTTCCTACGAGCAGTACTTC	CASSLLSSYEQYF
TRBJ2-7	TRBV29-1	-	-	TGCAGCGTTGCAGGGAACTCCTACGAGCAGTACTTC	CSVAGNSYEQYF
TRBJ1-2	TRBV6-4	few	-	TGTGCCAGCAGTGAAACCAGAAACTATGGCTACACCTTC	CASSETRNYGYTF
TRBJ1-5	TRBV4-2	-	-	TGTGCCAGCAGCCAGGAGAGCAATCAGCCCCAGCATTTT	CASSQESNQPQHF
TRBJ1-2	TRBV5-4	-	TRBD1	TGTGCCAGCAAGAGAGACTACCGGGACAGGGAAGGCTACACCTTC	CASKRDYRDREGYTF
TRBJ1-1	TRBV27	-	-	TGTGCCAGCAGTTTAAGCAGCCTGGACAGTACGACTGAAGCTTTCTTT	CASSLSSLDSTTEAFF
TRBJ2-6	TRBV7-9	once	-	TGTGCCAGCAGCTTAGCTTGGACAGCGGCCGACTCTGGGGCCAACGTCCTGACTTTC	CASSLAWTAADSGANVLTF
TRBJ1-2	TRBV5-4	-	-	TGTGCCAGCAGCTTGGGGGCCAGGGTCGACGGGGGCTACACCTTC	CASSLGARVDGGYTF
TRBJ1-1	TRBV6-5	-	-	TGTGCCAGCAGCCAGATGAACACTGAAGCTTTCTTT	CASSQMNTEAFF
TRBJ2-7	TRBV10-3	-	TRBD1	TGTGCCATCAGTGTGGGACAGGGTTACGAGCAGTACTTC	CAISVGQGYEQYF
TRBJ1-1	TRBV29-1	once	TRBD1	TGCAGCTCCGACAGGGGGCGGACTGAAGCTTTCTTT	CSSDRGRTEAFF
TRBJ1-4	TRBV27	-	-	TGTGCCAGCAGTCTCGACCAGGAGGGGCTACGACTGTTTTTT	CASSLDQEGLRLFF
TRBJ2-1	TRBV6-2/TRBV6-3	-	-	TGTGCCAGCAGTAGTGGCGGGACGCAAGAAGAGCAGTTCTTC	CASSSGGTQEEQFF
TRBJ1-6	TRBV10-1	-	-	TGCGCCAGCACAATTGCGTCGATGCGGTCTTCAATCCACTTT	CASTIASMRSSIHF
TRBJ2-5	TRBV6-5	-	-	TGTGCCAGTTTAGGAGGTACAGGGGAGACCCAGTACTTC	CASLGGTGETQYF
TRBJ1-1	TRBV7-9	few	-	TGTGCCAGCAGCGGGGGGTCCCAGATCGCTGAAGCTTTCTTT	CASSGGSQIAEAFF
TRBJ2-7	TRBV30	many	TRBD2	TGTGCCTGGAAAAACCCCCTTGGCCGTCCCGGGAGGGTCTACGAGCAGTACTTC	CAWKNPLGRPGRVYEQYF
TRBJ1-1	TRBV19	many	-	TGTGCCAGTAGTGTGCCAGGGGCTCGCGGCACTGAAGCTTTCTTT	CASSVPGARGTEAFF
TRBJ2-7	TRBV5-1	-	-	TGCGCCAGCAGCCCGTTCTGGGACACCTCCTACGAGCAGTACTTC	CASSPFWDTSYEQYF
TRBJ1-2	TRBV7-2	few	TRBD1	TGTGCCAGCAGCTTAGACAGGGGGCAGGGAGGCTACACCTTC	CASSLDRGQGGYTF
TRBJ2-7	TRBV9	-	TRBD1	TGTGCCAGCAGGGGACAGGAATCCTACGAGCAGTACTTC	CASRGQESYEQYF
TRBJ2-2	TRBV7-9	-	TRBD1	TGTGCCAGCAGCCCTGGACAGGGGAACACCGGGGAGCTGTTTTTT	CASSPGQGNTGELFF
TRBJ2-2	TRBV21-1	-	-	TGTGCCAGCAGCAAAAATGGAGGGACCCAAGGCGGGGAGCTGTTTTTT	CASSKNGGTQGGELFF
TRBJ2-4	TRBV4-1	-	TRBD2	TGCGCCAGCAGCCAGGGGACTAGCGGGGTGTTAGCCAAAAACATTCAGTACTTC	CASSQGTSGVLAKNIQYF
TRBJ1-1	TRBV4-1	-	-	TGCGCCAGCAGCCAAGGATTGCGGATGAACACTGAAGCTTTCTTT	CASSQGLRMNTEAFF
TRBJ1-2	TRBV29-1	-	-	TGCAGCGTTGAGAAAGGCGGAGTTGGCTACACCTTC	CSVEKGGVGYTF
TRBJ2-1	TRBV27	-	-	TGTGCCAGCAGTTCAGACAGCTCCTACAATGAGCAGTTCTTC	CASSSDSSYNEQFF
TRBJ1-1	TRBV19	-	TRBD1	TGTGCCAGTAGTTTATTCCCGGGACAGCTTTCCTTTGAAGCTTTCTTT	CASSLFPGQLSFEAFF
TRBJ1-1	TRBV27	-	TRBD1	TGTGCCAGCAGTAGGGCAGGGGGCGGCACTGAAGCTTTCTTT	CASSRAGGGTEAFF
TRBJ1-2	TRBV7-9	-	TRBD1	TGTGCCAGCAGCTTAGACAGGGGAAACTATGGCTACACCTTC	CASSLDRGNYGYTF
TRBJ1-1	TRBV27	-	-	TGTGCCAGCAGTCAATCGACAGGCCCAGCTTTCTTT	CASSQSTGPAFF
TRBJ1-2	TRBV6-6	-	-	TGTGCCAGCAGCCCGACACGTTCCTATGGCTACACCTTC	CASSPTRSYGYTF
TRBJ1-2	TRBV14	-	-	TGTGCCAGCAGCCAAGACGAGAGGGGACACGGCAATGGCTACACCTTC	CASSQDERGHGNGYTF
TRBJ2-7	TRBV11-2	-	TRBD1	TGTGCCAGCAGCTTAGGGACAGGGGGTACCGAGCAGTACTTC	CASSLGTGGTEQYF
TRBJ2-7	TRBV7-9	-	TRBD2	TGTGCCAGCAGCTGGGGACTAGCGGGGAGCTCCTACGAGCAGTACTTC	CASSWGLAGSSYEQYF
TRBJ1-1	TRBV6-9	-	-	TGTGCCAGCAGTTATGGGAGAGGACAGACGAACACTGAAGCTTTCTTT	CASSYGRGQTNTEAFF
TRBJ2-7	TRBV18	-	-	TGTGCCAGCTCACAGGCAGGGTGGTCCTACGAGCAGTACTTC	CASSQAGWSYEQYF